These 3 T cell receptor beta chains originate from one sample sequenced in a study of long-term antiretroviral therapy in people with HIV. Run at survey level, the immunoSEQ assay was version v3.0. Sequenced by immunoSEQ multiplex PCR; TCRdb stores in-frame clones only, minus some. The sample has tens of thousands of clones; roughly 93% are singletons. Specimen: unsorted PBMCs, collected 4.1 years after starting antiretroviral therapy. These receptors were taken from a woman in her 50s with HIV.

This clone was seen once. The chain links TRBV7-2 to TRBJ1-1; D might be TRBD1 (6 bases). This CDR3 region has 15 residues. Trimming pared 4 bases from V and 6 bases from J, leaving 18 bases between. Germline V lookup: CDR1 SGHTA, CDR2 FQGNSA. The DNA of the CDR3 is TGTGCCAGCAGCTCATTAGTTCTACAGGGCTCTGAAGCTTTCTTT. It encodes CASSSLVLQGSEAFF.

This clone has more than one count but fewer than ten. The chain couples TRBV27 to TRBJ1-6; the D is unclear. CDR3 length: 15 residues. V was clipped by 4 bases and J by 5 bases, with 12 bases between them. The germline gives CDR1 MNHEY, CDR2 SMNVEV (reference sequence). The CDR3 loop reads CASSSDQIHNSPLHF. The CDR3, as DNA: TGTGCCAGCAGTTCGGACCAAATTCATAATTCACCCCTCCACTTT.

This clone has just a few counts. The chain couples TRBV11-2 to TRBJ1-2; TRBD1 matches at 8 bases. CDR1 and CDR2 from the germline V gene are SGHAT and FQNNGV. The junction had 5 bases not matched to a gene; V was cut back by 3 bases and J by 8 bases. The CDR3 contains 13 residues. This chain's CDR3 is CASSLVQGGGYTF. Written as DNA, the CDR3 is TGTGCCAGCAGCTTGGTACAGGGGGGCGGCTACACCTTC.